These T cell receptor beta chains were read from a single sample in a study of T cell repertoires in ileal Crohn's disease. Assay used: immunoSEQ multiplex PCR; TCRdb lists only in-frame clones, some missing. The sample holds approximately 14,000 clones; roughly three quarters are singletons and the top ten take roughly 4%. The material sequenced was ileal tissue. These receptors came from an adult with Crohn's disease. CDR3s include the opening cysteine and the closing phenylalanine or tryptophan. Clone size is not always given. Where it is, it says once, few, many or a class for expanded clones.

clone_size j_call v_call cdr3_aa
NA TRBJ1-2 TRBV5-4 CASSIGPNYGYTF
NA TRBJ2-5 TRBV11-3 CASSLDRVRTQYF
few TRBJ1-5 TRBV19 CATSPADREGQPQHF
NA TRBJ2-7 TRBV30 CAWSGGNILYEQYF
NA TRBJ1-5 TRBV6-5 CASSYSPGFGQPQHF
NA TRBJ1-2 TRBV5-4 CASSLERGWVYGYTF
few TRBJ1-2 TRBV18 CASSPPGTGVGYGYTF
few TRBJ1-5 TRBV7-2 CASSPDGTKQPQHF
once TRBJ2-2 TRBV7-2 CASSLEAAGELFF
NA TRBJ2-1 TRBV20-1 CSARRRAEQFF
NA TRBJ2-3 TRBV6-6 CASSSGLAVSNTQYF
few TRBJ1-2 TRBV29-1 CSVGNGQGIDSATF
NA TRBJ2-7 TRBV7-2 CASSLALAGYEQYF
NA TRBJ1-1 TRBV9 CASSATRSSTEAFF
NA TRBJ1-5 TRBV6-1 CASSLTAINQPQHF
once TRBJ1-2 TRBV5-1 CASSSQTGLFFYGYTF
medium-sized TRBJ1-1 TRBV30 CAWREGQVNTEAFF
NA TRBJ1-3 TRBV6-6 CASRGSGNTIYF